This paragraph reports one T cell receptor beta chain. Its specificity is unknown. PCR primers comprised 60 Vbeta and 13 Jbeta primers. This table comes from immunoSEQ multiplex PCR, and its TCRdb copy is limited to in-frame clones, with some not included. The data show fewer than 250,000 clones, 76% seen once. This CDR3 has 15 residues. V was clipped by 0 bases and J by 1 base, with 7 bases between them. Per germline, CDR1 SGHNT and CDR2 YYREEE (reference sequence). This entry belongs to a study of cytomegalovirus exposure and HLA in healthy donors. The study's findings and limits: Within the data, a cluster of highly shared sequence variants was likely a sequencing artifact.

This clonotype was obtained from a man younger than 30 in good health and CMV-seronegative. The specimen was PBMCs. The chain uses TRBV5-4 and TRBJ2-2; D is unresolved. CDR3 sequence reads: CASSLGPGNTGELFF. The CDR3 DNA sequence: TGTGCCAGCAGCTTGGGACCAGGGAACACCGGGGAGCTGTTTTTT.